These T cell receptor beta chains were read from a single sample in a study of cytomegalovirus exposure and HLA in healthy donors. The protocol was immunoSEQ multiplex PCR, while the TCRdb copy is restricted to in-frame clones and leaves out a portion. The profile covers hundreds of thousands of clones, with 86% appearing a single time and under 0.9% taken by the ten largest. The sequencing sample was made of PBMCs. These TCRs come from a woman aged 18-29 years in good health and CMV-seronegative. Both conserved end residues are part of each CDR3. The D gene is left open where the match is weak. Clone size, where shown, is once, few, many, or a class for clones that have expanded.

d_gene	v_gene	abundance	j_gene	CDR3aa	CDR3nt
TRBD2	TRBV2	.	TRBJ2-5	CASSRLAGGLETQYF	TGTGCCAGCAGTCGACTAGCGGGAGGGCTAGAGACCCAGTACTTC
.	TRBV18	few	TRBJ1-2	CASSPGRTGGANYGYTF	TGTGCCAGCTCACCAGGCCGCACAGGCGGAGCTAACTATGGCTACACCTTC
TRBD1	TRBV30	few	TRBJ1-5	CAWSPDRGQYQPQHF	TGTGCCTGGAGTCCGGACAGGGGGCAGTATCAGCCCCAGCATTTT
TRBD2	TRBV2	.	TRBJ2-1	CASSDSGRAYNEQFF	TGTGCCAGCAGTGACAGCGGGAGGGCCTACAATGAGCAGTTCTTC
TRBD1	TRBV4-1	.	TRBJ1-3	CASSRGDRDRGPYSGNTIYF	TGCGCCAGCAGTCGGGGAGATCGGGACAGGGGCCCGTACTCTGGAAACACCATATATTTT
.	TRBV28	.	TRBJ1-3	CASEKGLSGNTIYF	TGTGCCAGCGAGAAGGGACTCTCTGGAAACACCATATATTTT
TRBD2	TRBV5-1	.	TRBJ2-1	CASSPLGGAGVGEQFF	TGCGCCAGCAGCCCCCTTGGGGGTGCGGGAGTGGGTGAGCAGTTCTTC
.	TRBV11-2	.	TRBJ2-7	CASTLAYPLGRGANEQYF	TGTGCCAGCACCTTAGCGTACCCCCTCGGCCGTGGGGCCAACGAGCAGTACTTC
.	TRBV5-8	.	TRBJ1-1	CASSLVPVGGTEAFF	TGTGCCAGCAGCTTGGTTCCCGTGGGGGGCACTGAAGCTTTCTTT
.	TRBV30	.	TRBJ1-6	CAWATGPNSPLHF	TGTGCCTGGGCGACAGGCCCTAATTCACCCCTCCACTTT
.	TRBV6-1	.	TRBJ1-1	CASSVSGTEAFF	TGTGCCAGCAGCGTTTCCGGGACTGAAGCTTTCTTT
TRBD2	TRBV5-1	.	TRBJ2-2	CASSPGTSGRGVAGELFF	TGCGCCAGCAGTCCCGGGACTAGCGGGAGAGGCGTGGCCGGGGAGCTGTTTTTT
.	TRBV7-8	.	TRBJ2-7	CASSPGLLYEQYF	TGTGCCAGCAGCCCCGGACTGCTCTACGAGCAGTACTTC
TRBD2	TRBV14	.	TRBJ2-1	CASSQTSGGANEQFF	TGTGCCAGCAGCCAGACTAGCGGGGGGGCCAATGAGCAGTTCTTC
.	TRBV28	.	TRBJ2-7	CASRVSRSYEQYF	TGTGCCAGCCGTGTTAGCCGCTCCTACGAGCAGTACTTC
.	TRBV4-1	.	TRBJ1-5	CASSQDEGGAQHF	TGCGCCAGCAGCCAAGATGAAGGGGGTGCCCAGCATTTT
TRBD2	TRBV7-9	.	TRBJ2-2	CASSLPPPGGPGFFGELFF	TGTGCCAGCAGCTTACCCCCTCCGGGAGGGCCGGGATTCTTCGGGGAGCTGTTTTTT